These 4 T cell receptor beta chains originate from one sample sequenced in a study of a mutant IDH1 vaccine in newly diagnosed glioma. What these receptors recognize is not known. The time point here: week 35, safety follow-up. Vaccination used 300 ug of mutant IDH1 20-mer peptide per dose, with topical imiquimod. Method: immunoSEQ multiplex PCR; TCRdb's copy keeps in-frame clones and lacks some. The sample has more than 60,000 clones; 65% to 75% are singletons. The sample here was PBMCs, taken from a glioma patient whose treatment included an IDH1 peptide vaccine. The receptors derive from a man aged 45-65 years with glioma.

The chain links TRBV15 to TRBJ2-7; the match to TRBD1 covers 8 bases. J gave up 9 bases and V 2 bases, and 15 bases lay outside the gene matches. Germline-derived CDR1 and CDR2 are LNHNV and YYDKDF (reference sequence). This CDR3 is built from 16 residues. CDR3 sequence: CATSRSGQGIGGGQYF. The CDR3 DNA reads as TGTGCCACCAGCAGATCCGGACAGGGTATTGGGGGAGGGCAGTACTTC.

V gene TRBV30 combines with J gene TRBJ1-4; D uncertain. Trimming took 1 base from V and 8 from J, leaving 23 bases between them. The CDR3 length is 17 residues. Germline CDR1 and CDR2: GTSNPN and SVGIG (reference sequence). The CDR3 bases are TGTGCCTGGAGTGACCGGACTGACTATCAAATTCGGGAAAAACTGTTTTTT. As protein: CAWSDRTDYQIREKLFF. Based on the CDR3 plus reference TRBV30 and TRBJ1-4, the full variable domain is SQTIHQWPATLVQPVGSPLSLECTVEGTSNPNLYWYRQAAGRGLQLLFYSVGIGQISSEVPQNLSASRPQDRQFILSSKKLLLSDSGFYLCAWSDRTDYQIREKLFFGSGTQLSVL.

This clone was seen only a few times. J is TRBJ1-6 and V is TRBV5-8, with unresolved D. CDR3 length: 16 amino acids. The V gene's germline CDR1 is SGHTS and CDR2 YDEGEE. Trimming took 0 bases from V and 7 from J, leaving 14 bases between them. The CDR3 bases are TGTGCCAGCAGCTTGGCGACCGGGATTGGCAATTCACCCCTCCACTTT. It translates to CASSLATGIGNSPLHF.

This clone came up a few times. This chain uses TRBV2 with TRBJ2-5, with D unresolved. This CDR3 is built from 12 residues. CDR1 SNHLY and CDR2 FYNNEI come from the germline V gene. V lost 5 bases and J 5 bases, leaving 9 bases between the germline ends. The CDR3 nucleotides are TGTGCCAGCAGTTACCTCCGGGAGACCCAGTACTTC. Amino acid sequence: CASSYLRETQYF. Drawing the rest from reference TRBV2 and TRBJ2-5, the complete variable domain is EPEVTQTPSHQVTQMGQEVILRCVPISNHLYFYWYRQILGQKVEFLVSFYNNEISEKSEIFDDQFSVERPDGSNFTLKIRSTKLEDSAMYFCASSYLRETQYFGPGTRLLVL.